This T cell receptor beta chain was sequenced for a study of quantifying T cell responses using KT2 cells. Study-wide background: Reverse transcription used primers in the TCR alpha and beta constant regions.

Study-level results: KT2 sequences were detected down to about one KT2 cell per 100,000 PBMC.

The cDNA 3' end received a ligated oligonucleotide with a UMI. The first PCR ran roughly 4 cycles with an equimolar RC1.1 and RC1.2 beta primer mix. TCRdb called the UMI-ligation and nested PCR reads again in MiXCR, with one record for every CDR3 protein. The sample gives approximately 57,000 distinct CDR3 sequences, more than 9% of which show up once; roughly 9% is in the top ten. There are a few counts of this clonotype. As yet, its antigen is unknown. Trimming cost V 6 bases and J 3 bases; bases outside gene matches: 5. Per germline, CDR1 MNHEY and CDR2 SVGAGI. The CDR3 is made up of 15 amino acids. KT2 cells were mixed with fixed PBMC numbers at varying ratios.

This chain uses TRBV6-5 with TRBJ2-7, with 13 bases aligning to TRBD2. The clonotype was recovered from a human donor. Sequencing was carried out using PBMCs spiked with cells of the T cell clone KT2. CDR3 sequence (DNA): TGTGCCAGCAGCCCGGGACTAGCGGGGAACTACGAGCAGTACTTC. Translation gives CASSPGLAGNYEQYF.